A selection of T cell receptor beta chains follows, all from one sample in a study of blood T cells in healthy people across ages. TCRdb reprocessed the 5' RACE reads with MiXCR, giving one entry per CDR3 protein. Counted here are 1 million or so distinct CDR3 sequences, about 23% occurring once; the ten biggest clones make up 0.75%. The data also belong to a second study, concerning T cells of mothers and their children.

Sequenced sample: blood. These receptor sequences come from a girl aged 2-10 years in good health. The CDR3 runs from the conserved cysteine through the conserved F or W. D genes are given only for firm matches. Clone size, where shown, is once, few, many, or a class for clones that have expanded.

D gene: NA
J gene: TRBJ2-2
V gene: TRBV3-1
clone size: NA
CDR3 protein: CASSQDGGNSNTGELFF
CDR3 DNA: TGTGCCAGCAGCCAAGATGGGGGTAACTCGAACACCGGGGAGCTGTTTTTT

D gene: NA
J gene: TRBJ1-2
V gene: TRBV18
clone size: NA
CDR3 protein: CASRTRGTNYGYTF
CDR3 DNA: TGTGCCAGCAGAACCAGGGGCACTAACTATGGCTACACCTTC

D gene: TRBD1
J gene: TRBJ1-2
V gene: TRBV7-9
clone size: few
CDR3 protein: CASSLGNDRGNGYTF
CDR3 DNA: TGTGCCAGCAGCTTAGGGAACGACAGGGGGAATGGCTACACCTTC

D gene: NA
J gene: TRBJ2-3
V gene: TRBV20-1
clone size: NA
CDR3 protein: CSASLSYTRDTQYF
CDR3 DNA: TGCAGTGCTTCACTCAGCTATACGCGAGATACGCAGTATTTT

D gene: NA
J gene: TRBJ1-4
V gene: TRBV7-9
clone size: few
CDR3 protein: CASSLVAASFNEKLFF
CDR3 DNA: TGTGCCAGCAGCTTAGTGGCGGCCTCCTTCAATGAAAAACTGTTTTTT

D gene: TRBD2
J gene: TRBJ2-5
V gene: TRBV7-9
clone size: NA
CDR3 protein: CASSLISGGTQETQYF
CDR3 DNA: TGTGCCAGCAGCTTAATCAGCGGGGGGACACAAGAGACCCAGTACTTC

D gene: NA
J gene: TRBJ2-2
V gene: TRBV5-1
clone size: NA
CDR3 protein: CASSLRADGTGELFF
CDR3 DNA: TGCGCCAGCAGCTTGAGGGCGGATGGCACCGGGGAGCTGTTTTTT

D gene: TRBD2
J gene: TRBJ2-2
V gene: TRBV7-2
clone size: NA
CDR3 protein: CASRKRESGELFF
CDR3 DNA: TGTGCCAGCAGGAAGCGGGAAAGTGGGGAGCTGTTTTTT

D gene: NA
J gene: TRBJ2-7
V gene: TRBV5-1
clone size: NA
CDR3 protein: CASSLGAVYEQYF
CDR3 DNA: TGCGCCAGCAGCTTGGGAGCCGTTTACGAGCAGTACTTC

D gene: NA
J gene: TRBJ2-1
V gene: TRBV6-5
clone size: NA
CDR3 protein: CASSFSVYNEQFF
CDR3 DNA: TGTGCCAGCAGTTTCTCAGTCTACAATGAGCAGTTCTTC

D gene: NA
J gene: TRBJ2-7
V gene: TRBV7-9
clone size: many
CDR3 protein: CASSPGASYEQYF
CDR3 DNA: TGTGCCAGCAGCCCCGGGGCTTCCTACGAGCAGTACTTC

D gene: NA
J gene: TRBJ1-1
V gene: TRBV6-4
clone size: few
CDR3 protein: CASSLTSSLMNTEAFF
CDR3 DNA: TGTGCCAGCAGCCTTACTTCCAGCCTGATGAACACTGAAGCTTTCTTT

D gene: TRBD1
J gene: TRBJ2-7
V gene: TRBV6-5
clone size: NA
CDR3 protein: CASSYRTGDYEQYF
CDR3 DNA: TGTGCCAGCAGTTACCGGACAGGGGACTACGAGCAGTACTTC

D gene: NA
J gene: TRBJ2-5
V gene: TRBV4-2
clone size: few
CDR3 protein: CASSQEEQTQYF
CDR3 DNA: TGTGCCAGCAGCCAAGAAGAACAGACCCAGTACTTC

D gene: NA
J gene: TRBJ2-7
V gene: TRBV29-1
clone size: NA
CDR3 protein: CSVEGFRDASYEQYF
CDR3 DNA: TGCAGCGTTGAGGGGTTCAGGGATGCCTCCTACGAGCAGTACTTC

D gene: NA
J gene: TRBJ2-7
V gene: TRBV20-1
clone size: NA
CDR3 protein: CSARDDWGYEQYF
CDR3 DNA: TGCAGTGCTAGAGATGATTGGGGCTACGAGCAGTACTTC

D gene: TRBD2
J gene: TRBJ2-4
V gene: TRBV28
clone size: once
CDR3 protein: CASSPAASGGVAKNIQYF
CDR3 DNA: TGTGCCAGCAGTCCCGCGGCTAGCGGGGGGGTAGCCAAAAACATTCAGTACTTC

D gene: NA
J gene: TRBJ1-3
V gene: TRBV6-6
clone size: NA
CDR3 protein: CASSWELYSGNTIYF
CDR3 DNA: TGTGCCAGCAGCTGGGAACTCTACTCTGGAAACACCATATATTTT

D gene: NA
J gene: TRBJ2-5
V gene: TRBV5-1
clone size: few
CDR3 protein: CASSLGLLGRETQYF
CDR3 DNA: TGCGCCAGCAGTCTTGGTCTACTAGGGAGGGAGACCCAGTACTTC

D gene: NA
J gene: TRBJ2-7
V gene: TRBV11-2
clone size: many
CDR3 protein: CASSSGDSYEQYF
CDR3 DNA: TGTGCCAGCAGCTCCGGGGACTCCTACGAGCAGTACTTC

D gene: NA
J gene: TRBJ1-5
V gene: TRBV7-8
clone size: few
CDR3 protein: CASSRSQGYSNQPQHF
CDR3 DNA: TGTGCCAGCAGCCGATCACAGGGATATAGCAATCAGCCCCAGCATTTT

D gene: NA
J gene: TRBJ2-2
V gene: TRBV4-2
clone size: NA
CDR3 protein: CASSQEAGVTGGLFF
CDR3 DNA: TGTGCCAGCAGCCAAGAGGCAGGGGTTACCGGGGGGCTGTTTTTT

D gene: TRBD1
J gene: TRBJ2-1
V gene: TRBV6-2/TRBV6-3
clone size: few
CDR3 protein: CASSFDTSSGTGPHDEQFF
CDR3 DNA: TGTGCCAGCAGTTTCGATACATCCTCCGGGACAGGCCCACATGATGAGCAGTTCTTC

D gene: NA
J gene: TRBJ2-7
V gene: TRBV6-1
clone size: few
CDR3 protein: CASGLLLSSYEQYF
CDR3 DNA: TGTGCCAGCGGGCTACTTCTAAGCTCCTACGAGCAGTACTTC

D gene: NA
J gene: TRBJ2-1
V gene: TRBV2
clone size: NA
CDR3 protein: CASVSYNEQFF
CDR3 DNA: TGTGCCAGCGTCTCCTACAATGAGCAGTTCTTC

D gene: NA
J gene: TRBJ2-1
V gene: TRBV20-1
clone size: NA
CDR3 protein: CSAIMEYNEQFF
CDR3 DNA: TGCAGTGCTATTATGGAGTACAATGAGCAGTTCTTC

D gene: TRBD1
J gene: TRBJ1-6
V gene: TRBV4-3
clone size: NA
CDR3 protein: CASSRDRVGSPLHF
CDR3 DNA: TGCGCCAGCAGCCGGGACAGGGTGGGATCACCCCTCCACTTT

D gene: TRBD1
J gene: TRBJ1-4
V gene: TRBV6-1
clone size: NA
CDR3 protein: CASSAWDTGGLGKLFF
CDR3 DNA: TGTGCCAGCAGTGCGTGGGATACAGGGGGCTTGGGAAAACTGTTTTTT

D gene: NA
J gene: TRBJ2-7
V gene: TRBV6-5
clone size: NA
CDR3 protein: CASSYNWGTRAYEQYF
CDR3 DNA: TGTGCCAGCAGTTACAATTGGGGGACAAGGGCCTACGAGCAGTACTTC

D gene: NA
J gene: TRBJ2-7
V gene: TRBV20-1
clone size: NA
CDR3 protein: CSARPSYEQYF
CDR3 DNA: TGCAGTGCTAGACCTTCCTACGAGCAGTACTTC

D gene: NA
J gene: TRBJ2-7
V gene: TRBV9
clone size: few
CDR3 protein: CASSVGGYIYEQYF
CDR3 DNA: TGTGCCAGCAGCGTAGGGGGGTATATCTACGAGCAGTACTTC

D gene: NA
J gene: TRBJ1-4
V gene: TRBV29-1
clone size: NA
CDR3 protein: CSVTGNNEKLFF
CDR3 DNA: TGCAGCGTGACAGGAAATAATGAAAAACTGTTTTTT

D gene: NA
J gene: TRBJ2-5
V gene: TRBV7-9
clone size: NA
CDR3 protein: CASSFWTEEQYF
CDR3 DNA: TGTGCCAGCAGCTTTTGGACAGAAGAGCAGTACTTC

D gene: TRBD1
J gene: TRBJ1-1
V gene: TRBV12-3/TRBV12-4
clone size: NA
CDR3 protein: CASIITGGDEAFF
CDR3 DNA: TGTGCCAGCATTATCACAGGGGGTGATGAAGCTTTCTTT

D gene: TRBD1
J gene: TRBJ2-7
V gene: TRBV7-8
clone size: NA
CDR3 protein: CASSLGPGTGGFYEQYF
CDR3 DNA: TGTGCCAGCAGCTTAGGCCCTGGGACAGGGGGGTTCTACGAGCAGTACTTC

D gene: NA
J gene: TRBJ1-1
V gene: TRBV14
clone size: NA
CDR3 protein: CAISRGRTEAFF
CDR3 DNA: TGTGCCATTTCCCGGGGCCGGACTGAAGCTTTCTTT

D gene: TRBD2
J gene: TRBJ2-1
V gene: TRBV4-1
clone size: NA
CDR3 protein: CASSQLPPGLANNEQFF
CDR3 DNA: TGCGCCAGCAGCCAACTTCCCCCGGGACTAGCGAACAATGAGCAGTTCTTC

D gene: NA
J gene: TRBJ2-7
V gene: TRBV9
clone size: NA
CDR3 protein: CASSVARGQAGVGEQYF
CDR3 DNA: TGTGCCAGCAGCGTAGCCCGGGGACAGGCGGGAGTGGGTGAGCAGTACTTC

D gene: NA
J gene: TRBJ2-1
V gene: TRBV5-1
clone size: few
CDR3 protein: CASSFTVSYNEQFF
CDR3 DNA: TGCGCCAGCAGCTTTACGGTATCGTACAATGAGCAGTTCTTC

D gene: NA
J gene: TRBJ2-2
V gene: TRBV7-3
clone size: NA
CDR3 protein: CASSLTPTGRTGELFF
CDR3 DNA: TGTGCCAGCAGCTTAACTCCCACGGGGCGCACCGGGGAGCTGTTTTTT

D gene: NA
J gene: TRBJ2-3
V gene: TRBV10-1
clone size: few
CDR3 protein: CASSETGDTQYF
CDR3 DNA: TGCGCCAGCAGTGAGACAGGGGATACGCAGTATTTT

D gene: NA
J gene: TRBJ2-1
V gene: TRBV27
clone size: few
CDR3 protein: CASSLSSRDFNEQFF
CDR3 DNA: TGTGCCAGCAGTTTATCCTCCAGAGATTTCAATGAGCAGTTCTTC

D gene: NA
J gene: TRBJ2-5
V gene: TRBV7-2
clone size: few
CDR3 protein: CASSLVGSGAPLTETQYF
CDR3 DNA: TGTGCCAGCAGCTTAGTAGGTTCAGGGGCTCCCTTAACGGAGACCCAGTACTTC

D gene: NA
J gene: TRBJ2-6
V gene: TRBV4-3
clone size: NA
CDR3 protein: CASSQEGFSGANVLTF
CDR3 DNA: TGCGCCAGCAGCCAAGAGGGGTTCTCTGGGGCCAACGTCCTGACTTTC

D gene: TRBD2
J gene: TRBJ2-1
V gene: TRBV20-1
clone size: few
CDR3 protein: CSARVGTSGNNEQFF
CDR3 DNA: TGCAGTGCTAGGGTTGGGACTAGCGGTAACAATGAGCAGTTCTTC

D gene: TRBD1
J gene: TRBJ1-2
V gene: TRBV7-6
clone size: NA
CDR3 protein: CASSHGAGGSQNGYTF
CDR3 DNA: TGCGCCAGCAGTCACGGGGCAGGGGGCTCTCAGAATGGCTACACCTTC

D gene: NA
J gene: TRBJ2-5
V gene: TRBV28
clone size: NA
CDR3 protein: CASSLRSHVETQYF
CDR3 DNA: TGTGCCAGCAGTTTAAGGTCACATGTGGAGACCCAGTACTTC

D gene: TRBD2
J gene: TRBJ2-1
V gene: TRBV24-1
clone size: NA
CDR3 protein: CATSDISGTNRVNEQFF
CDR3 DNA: TGTGCCACCAGTGATATTAGCGGGACTAATCGGGTCAATGAGCAGTTCTTC

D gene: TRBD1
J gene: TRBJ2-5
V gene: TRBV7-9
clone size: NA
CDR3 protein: CASSSITGGQETQYF
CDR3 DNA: TGTGCCAGCAGCTCTATTACAGGGGGTCAAGAGACCCAGTACTTC

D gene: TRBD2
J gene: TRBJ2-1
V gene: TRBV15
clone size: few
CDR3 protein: CATSRVAGGPGNEQFF
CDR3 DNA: TGTGCCACCAGCAGAGTTGCGGGGGGGCCAGGCAATGAGCAGTTCTTC

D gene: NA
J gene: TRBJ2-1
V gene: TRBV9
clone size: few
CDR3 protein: CASSVGIADNEQFF
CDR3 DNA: TGTGCCAGCAGCGTTGGAATAGCAGACAATGAGCAGTTCTTC

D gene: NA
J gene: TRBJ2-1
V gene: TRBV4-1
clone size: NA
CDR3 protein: CASSPRDGPSSYNEQFF
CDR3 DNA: TGCGCCAGCAGCCCTAGGGACGGGCCGAGCTCCTACAATGAGCAGTTCTTC

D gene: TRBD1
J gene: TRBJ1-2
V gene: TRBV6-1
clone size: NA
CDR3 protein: CASSAPSGTGNSGYTF
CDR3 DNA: TGTGCCAGCAGTGCCCCTTCGGGGACAGGGAATAGTGGCTACACCTTC

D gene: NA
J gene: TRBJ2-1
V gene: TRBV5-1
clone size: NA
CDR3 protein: CASSSLPAVNEQFF
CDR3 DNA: TGCGCCAGCAGCTCCTTACCTGCCGTCAATGAGCAGTTCTTC

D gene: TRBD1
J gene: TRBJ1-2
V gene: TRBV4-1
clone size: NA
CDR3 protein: CASSQEARGLVGYTF
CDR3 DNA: TGCGCCAGCAGCCAAGAGGCCAGGGGGCTCGTTGGCTACACCTTC